These 11 T cell receptor beta chains came from one sample sequenced in a study of blood T cell repertoires in COVID-19. Sequencing was performed with immunoSEQ multiplex PCR; in TCRdb, only in-frame clones are kept and a portion is missing. Of roughly 130,000 clones in the sample, 84% are singletons; the top ten hold roughly 3.9%. Sequencing was carried out using PBMCs or T cells enriched from blood (not recorded which). The origin of the receptors is a woman aged 25 to 39 who had recovered from COVID-19.

The genes are TRBV4-3 and TRBJ2-1; possible D gene TRBD1, 6 bases. The CDR3 length is 14 residues. V lost 2 bases and J lost 7, with 12 bases in between. Germline-derived CDR1 and CDR2 are LGHNA and YSLEER. The CDR3 sequence: CASSQTGWLNEQFF. The CDR3 nucleotides read TGCGCCAGCAGCCAAACAGGGTGGTTGAATGAGCAGTTCTTC.

The chain links TRBV5-1 to TRBJ2-5; D is perhaps TRBD2 (5 bases). The CDR3 consists of 14 residues. Deletions cut 0 bases from V and 5 bases from J, with 11 bases between. From germline, CDR1 is SGHRS and CDR2 YFSETQ. The CDR3 here is CASSLAAGRETQYF. The CDR3 DNA follows: TGCGCCAGCAGCTTGGCCGCGGGCCGGGAGACCCAGTACTTC.

CDR3 loop: CASQQGPYNSPLHF. The CDR3 DNA reads as TGTGCCAGCCAACAGGGCCCTTATAATTCACCCCTCCACTTT. J is TRBJ1-6 and V is TRBV2; TRBD1 might be the D (6 bases). This CDR3 comprises 14 residues. The germline CDR1 and CDR2 sequences are SNHLY and FYNNEI. Trimming took off 8 bases at V and 4 bases at J, with 12 bases between the two ends.

The V and J genes are TRBV18 and TRBJ2-1; 8 bases map to TRBD2. Germline V CDR1 and CDR2: KGHSH, LQKENI. The junction had 12 bases not matched to a gene; V was cut back by 7 bases and J by 7 bases. The CDR3 has 15 residues. The CDR3 DNA is TGTGCCAGCTTCCCCCCTAACGGGAGGGGTAATGAGCAGTTCTTC. It codes for CASFPPNGRGNEQFF.

This chain links TRBV10-3 with TRBJ2-7; 11 bases are a match to TRBD2. Germline V gene data show CDR1 as ENHRY and CDR2 as SYGVKD. The CDR3 consists of 16 residues. Trimming at V came to 4 bases and at J to 1 base, leaving 6 bases not matched to a gene. In DNA form, the CDR3 reads TGTGCCATCAGTGGGACTAGCGGGCCTCATTCCTACGAGCAGTACTTC. Protein: CAISGTSGPHSYEQYF.

This clone was observed a handful of times. Additional DNA sequences in this sample encode the identical CDR3. V usage is TRBV3-1 (or the pseudogene TRBV3-2) and J usage is TRBJ2-7; tentative D call: TRBD1 (6 bases). Looked up from germline, CDR1 is LGHDT and CDR2 is YNNKEL (reference sequence). V lost 2 bases, J lost 4 bases, and 9 bases lay in between. The CDR3 has 13 residues. The CDR3 here is CASSQTGPYEQYF. The CDR3 nucleotides are TGTGCCAGCAGCCAAACAGGGCCGTACGAGCAGTACTTC.

The genes are TRBV4-2 and TRBJ1-2; 11 bases match TRBD1. After removal of 0 bases from V and 5 bases from J, the junction contained 11 bases not matched to a gene. The CDR3 is 18 amino acids. The germline CDR1 and CDR2 sequences are LGHNA and YNFKEQ. The CDR3 sequence: CASSQEDRRDRGLYGYTF. The CDR3 nucleotides read TGTGCCAGCAGCCAAGAAGATAGAAGGGACAGGGGGTTATATGGCTACACCTTC.

This chain connects TRBV7-2 to TRBJ1-2; D possibly corresponds to TRBD1 (6 bases). The length of the CDR3 is 15 residues. The germline V gene encodes CDR1 SGHTA and CDR2 FQGNSA. Trimming stripped 1 base from V and 7 bases from J, with 16 bases between. CDR3: CASSLEGQGLSGYTF. The CDR3 DNA follows: TGTGCCAGCAGCTTAGAGGGTCAGGGGTTAAGTGGCTACACCTTC.

The gene calls are TRBV7-2 and TRBJ1-5; D ambiguous. V lost 5 bases to trimming and J lost 9 bases, with 14 bases between them. Germline CDR1 SGHTA, CDR2 FQGNSA. The CDR3 is made up of 13 amino acids. The CDR3 DNA reads TGTGCCAGCAGCCAAACACACCAGGCGCCCCAGCATTTT. Protein product: CASSQTHQAPQHF. Using reference TRBV7-2 and TRBJ1-5 for the parts outside the CDR3, the full variable domain is GAGVSQSPSNKVTEKGKDVELRCDPISGHTALYWYRQSLGQGLEFLIYFQGNSAPDKSGLPSDRFSAERTGGSVSTLTIQRTQQEDSAVYLCASSQTHQAPQHFGDGTRLSIL.

This sequence joins TRBV4-2 and TRBJ2-5, with D possibly matching TRBD1 (5 bases). Trimming pared 0 bases from V and 7 bases from J, leaving 6 bases between. CDR1 is LGHNA and CDR2 is YNFKEQ in the germline V gene. This CDR3 is 12 amino acids long. This chain's CDR3 is CASSQDQGTQYF. The CDR3 bases are TGTGCCAGCAGCCAAGATCAGGGGACCCAGTACTTC.

CDR3 sequence (DNA): TGTGCCAGCAGCCGCAATCCACTAGCGGGAGCGGGGGAGACCCAGTACTTC. Protein: CASSRNPLAGAGETQYF. The chain is built from TRBV4-2 and TRBJ2-5, with 11 bases fitting TRBD2. Germline values: CDR1 LGHNA, CDR2 YNFKEQ. V lost 4 bases, J lost 5 bases, and 12 bases stayed unmatched. The CDR3 spans 17 residues.